This T cell receptor beta chain was recorded in a study of T-cell memory formation after mild COVID-19. The study, taken as a whole, reports: Of the contracting clones, CD4+ ones lay mainly in CM and EM, and CD8+ ones in EMRA. Researchers found some responding clones in pre-infection memory, a sign that cross-reactive memory joined.

Trimming left V 5 bases short and J 5 bases short, with 15 bases between. This CDR3 contains 14 residues. The TCR alpha and TCR beta cDNA libraries, bearing sample barcodes and UMIs, were generated by 5'RACE using constant-segment primers. TCRdb re-called the 5' RACE reads with MiXCR, one entry per CDR3 protein. In the table there are about 470,000 distinct CDR3 sequences, about 18% of which are singletons. Turning to this clonotype: The antigen is not known.

The sequenced sample consisted of PBMCs or a T cell subset sorted from them (not recorded which). This TCR derives from an adult woman who had mild COVID-19 (a few samples of this study predate the infection). Cell type and time point are not known. V gene TRBV12-3 or TRBV12-4 combines with J gene TRBJ1-1, with D unresolved. CDR3 protein: CASSARIGGTEAFF. In DNA, the CDR3 is TGTGCCAGCAGTGCGCGCATCGGAGGGACTGAAGCTTTCTTT.